The TCR beta chain described here comes from a study of OX40 agonist ivuxolimab in advanced cancers. Study as a whole: A mean age of roughly 66 years, range roughly 23 to 85, was recorded, and 70% to 85% were male.

Using immunoSEQ multiplex PCR, the repertoire was profiled, and TCRdb retains in-frame clones only, with some absent. The sample lists 54,000 or so clones; 75% to 90% were seen once. From germline, CDR1 is MGHRA and CDR2 YSYEKL. V gave up 7 bases and J gave up 3 bases, with 13 bases separating them. The CDR3 has 13 amino acids. The starting material was CD4+ or CD8+ T cells sorted from blood, obtained in a trial of the OX40 agonist ivuxolimab. The sequence was collected from an adult with an advanced solid tumor such as melanoma, head and neck, liver or kidney cancer. The chain couples TRBV4-1 to TRBJ2-7; D gene unclear. The CDR3 sequence: CASNTPPLYEQYF. CDR3 bases: TGCGCCAGCAACACCCCTCCCCTCTACGAGCAGTACTTC.